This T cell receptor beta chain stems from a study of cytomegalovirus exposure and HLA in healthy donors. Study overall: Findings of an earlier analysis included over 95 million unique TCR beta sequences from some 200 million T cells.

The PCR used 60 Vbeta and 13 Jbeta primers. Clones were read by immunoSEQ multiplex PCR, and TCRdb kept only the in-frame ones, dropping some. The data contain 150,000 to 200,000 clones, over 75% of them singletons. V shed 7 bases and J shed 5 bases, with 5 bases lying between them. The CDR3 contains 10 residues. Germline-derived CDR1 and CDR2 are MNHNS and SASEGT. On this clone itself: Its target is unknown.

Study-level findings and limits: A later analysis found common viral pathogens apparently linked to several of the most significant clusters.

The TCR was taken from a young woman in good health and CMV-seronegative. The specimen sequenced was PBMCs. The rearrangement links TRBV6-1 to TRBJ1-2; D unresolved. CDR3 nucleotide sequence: TGTGCCAGCAACGAGTATGGCTACACCTTC. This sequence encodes CASNEYGYTF.